This TCR beta chain was recorded in a study of CD8 T cells in ankylosing spondylitis. Study-level results: With a CD8+ phenotype, disease-linked clones were relatively rare in peripheral blood. A motif in TCR beta, a set of under ten highly homologous variants, appeared characteristic of ankylosing spondylitis blood.

The CDR3 extends over 15 amino acids. Trimming removed 0 bases at V and 2 bases at J, with 8 bases between. Per germline, CDR1 SGHAT and CDR2 FQNNGV. Making use of molecular barcodes, quantitative 5'-RACE generated TCR beta libraries. Each CDR3 protein is one row after TCRdb ran MiXCR on the 5' RACE reads. Of roughly 150,000 distinct CDR3 sequences in the sample, about 32% are singletons; the top ten hold 5.5% to 7.5%. With regard to this clonotype: Its antigen is unidentified.

Material for sequencing was synovial fluid, either unsorted or a sorted T cell fraction (not recorded which). This receptor was taken from a male donor with ankylosing spondylitis. The chain is built from TRBV11-2 and TRBJ2-1, with D uncertain. The chain's CDR3 is CASSLDVGPYNEQFF. DNA for the CDR3: TGTGCCAGCAGCTTAGACGTAGGTCCCTACAATGAGCAGTTCTTC. The full variable domain, completed using reference TRBV11-2 and TRBJ2-1, is EAGVAQSPRYKIIEKRQSVAFWCNPISGHATLYWYQQILGQGPKLLIQFQNNGVVDDSQLPKDRFSAERLKGVDSTLKIQPAKLEDSAVYLCASSLDVGPYNEQFFGPGTRLTVL.